A single sample is the source of the 10 T cell receptor beta chains below, sequenced in a study of regulatory T cells in long-lasting Graves disease. Documented time point: persistent/refractory GD, antithyroid drugs over 5 years with positive TRAb. There was RNA extracted from PBMCs, and the TCR library was made from it. The authors built TCR beta libraries using iRepertoire HTBI primers and Arm-PCR of CDR3 regions. Via MiXCR, TCRdb re-called the multiplex PCR reads, giving one row per CDR3 protein. The sample has about 460,000 distinct CDR3 sequences, 20% to 25% seen once. This sample comprised peripheral blood mononuclear cells (PBMCs), obtained when the disease was refractory, from a patient treated with antithyroid drugs. All receptors come from a female donor with Graves disease.

There are many counts of this clonotype. The rearrangement uses TRBV12-5 and TRBJ1-1; 7 nucleotides agree with TRBD1. V was clipped by 1 base and J by 0 bases; unmatched bases: 2. The CDR3 length is 15 residues. The germline CDR1 and CDR2 sequences are LGHNT and FRNRAP. The chain's CDR3 is CASGLGGQMNTEAFF. CDR3 bases: TGTGCTAGTGGTTTGGGGGGACAGATGAACACTGAAGCTTTCTTT.

Note on this clonotype: This may stem from a read error, because a much larger clone lies one nucleotide away. J is TRBJ1-5 and V is TRBV7-2; D uncertain. The CDR3 covers 14 residues. CDR1 and CDR2 (germline): SGHTA, FQGNSA. CDR3 DNA: TGTGCCAGCAGCCTAAGTTATAGCAGTCAGCCCCAGCATTTT. Protein sequence: CASSLSYSSQPQHF. Looking up the rest from reference TRBV7-2 and TRBJ1-5 gives the full variable domain: GAGVSQSPSNKVTEKGKDVELRCDPISGHTALYWYRQSLGQGLEFLIYFQGNSAPDKSGLPSDRFSAERTGGSVSTLTIQRTQQEDSAVYLCASSLSYSSQPQHFGDGTRLSIL.

This clonotype was counted at least ten times. The chain's CDR3 is CASSLIGENSPLHF. The CDR3 DNA reads TGTGCCAGCAGTTTAATCGGGGAGAATTCACCCCTCCACTTT. The chain uses TRBV12-3 or TRBV12-4 and TRBJ1-6; unclear D gene. V lost 2 bases and J 7 bases, leaving 9 bases between the germline ends. The length of the CDR3 is 14 residues.

This chain joins TRBV7-8 and TRBJ2-1, with a possible D match to TRBD2 (6 bases). The V end was cut by 7 bases, the J end by 7 bases, with 23 bases between. CDR3 length: 16 residues. CDR1 and CDR2 (germline): SGHVS, FQNEAQ. The CDR3 sequence: CASITSRREAVNEQFF. The CDR3, as DNA: TGTGCCAGCATCACATCCCGCAGGGAGGCCGTTAATGAGCAGTTCTTC.

The chain employs TRBV3-1 and TRBJ2-2; D gene ambiguous. This CDR3 region has 13 residues. Germline values: CDR1 LGHDT, CDR2 YNNKEL (reference sequence). The germline V and J ends were trimmed by 7 bases and 5 bases, with 11 bases remaining between them. The CDR3 reads CASMIFQTGELFF. As DNA, the CDR3 is TGTGCCAGCATGATCTTTCAGACCGGGGAGCTGTTTTTT.

This clonotype was observed many times. The chain links TRBV28 to TRBJ2-7, with D hard to call. Germline-derived CDR1 and CDR2 are MDHEN and SYDVKM. The V end lost 5 bases, the J end lost 5 bases, and 13 bases lay between the germline ends. CDR3 length equals 13 residues. The CDR3 bases are TGTGCCAGCAGTCGTTGGTTCGCTGACGAGCAGTACTTC. This gives the protein CASSRWFADEQYF.

In its sample, this clonotype was seen many times. V gene TRBV6-5 combines with J gene TRBJ2-7; D perhaps matches TRBD2 (6 bases). V gave up 6 bases and J gave up 6 bases, with 12 bases separating them. The CDR3 covers 12 residues. Germline CDR1 reads MNHEY; CDR2 reads SVGAGI. The CDR3 DNA follows: TGTGCCAGCAGCTACGGGAGTAGCGAGCAGTACTTC. Protein product: CASSYGSSEQYF.

The V gene is TRBV6-2 or TRBV6-3, the J gene TRBJ2-2; D is possibly TRBD2 (5 bases). The CDR3 sequence is 16 residues long. V lost 5 bases, J lost 4 bases, and 17 bases lay in between. The V gene's germline CDR1 is MNHEY and CDR2 SVGEGT. CDR3 in amino acids: CASSEASYRGTGELFF. CDR3 sequence (DNA): TGTGCCAGCAGTGAAGCCTCTTACCGGGGCACCGGGGAGCTGTTTTTT.

The gene calls are TRBV9 and TRBJ1-6, with unresolved D. The V end lost 0 bases, the J end lost 7 bases, and 11 bases lay between the germline ends. The CDR3 loop spans 15 amino acids. Germline V lookup: CDR1 SGDLS, CDR2 YYNGEE. CDR3 region: CASSVGEGRNSPLHF. The CDR3 nucleotides read TGTGCCAGCAGCGTAGGGGAGGGCCGGAATTCACCCCTCCACTTT.

In its sample, this clonotype was seen many times. This chain uses TRBV7-2 with TRBJ2-7, with 9 bases identical to TRBD1. The V segment lost 5 bases and the J segment 1 base; nucleotides outside the gene matches: 6. The CDR3 extends over 15 amino acids. Germline values: CDR1 SGHTA, CDR2 FQGNSA. The CDR3, as DNA: TGTGCCAGCAGCACCGGGACAGGGAGATCCTACGAGCAGTACTTC. Its protein product is CASSTGTGRSYEQYF. The full variable domain, with the rest looked up from reference TRBV7-2 and TRBJ2-7, is GAGVSQSPSNKVTEKGKDVELRCDPISGHTALYWYRQSLGQGLEFLIYFQGNSAPDKSGLPSDRFSAERTGGSVSTLTIQRTQQEDSAVYLCASSTGTGRSYEQYFGPGTRLTVT.